The sequence of this T cell receptor (beta chain) was determined in a study of T cell responses to AZD1222 COVID-19 vaccine. Overall study results and limits: AZD1222 recipients seropositive at baseline numbered only six or seven. CD4 TCRs linked to vaccination spanned spike, dominating at 160-218 and 743-854. Donors in the cohort were predominantly white British and more often female, and clonal diversity was possibly underestimated. Spike-specific TCR breadth and depth went up after people got two AZD1222 doses.

This CDR3 region has 16 residues. V gave up 0 bases and J gave up 2 bases, with 8 bases separating them. Germline CDR1 and CDR2: LNHNV and YYDKDF (reference sequence). Method: immunoSEQ multiplex PCR; TCRdb's copy keeps in-frame clones and lacks some. The table includes more than 120,000 clones, roughly 92% detected once. In regard to this clone: Its antigen is undetermined.

The receptor was derived from an adult who received the AZD1222 COVID-19 vaccine. The sample here was peripheral blood, taken 28 days after the second AZD1222 dose. This chain uses TRBV15 with TRBJ2-6, with D uncertain. CDR3 nucleotide sequence: TGTGCCACCAGCAGAGAGAGAATCCCTGGGGCCAACGTCCTGACTTTC. Translating gives CATSRERIPGANVLTF.